A single sample is the source of the 25 T cell receptor beta chains below, sequenced in a study of OX40 agonist ivuxolimab in advanced cancers. The assay was immunoSEQ multiplex PCR, and TCRdb's table has in-frame clones only and misses some. The sample lists about 20,000 clones; around nine tenths were seen once. The sample here was CD4+ or CD8+ T cells sorted from blood, taken in a trial of the OX40 agonist ivuxolimab. The receptors were gathered from an adult with an advanced solid tumor such as melanoma, head and neck, liver or kidney cancer.

The chain recombines TRBV14 with TRBJ2-2; weak D call: TRBD1 (6 bases). With 4 bases removed from V and 8 bases from J, the gap between germline ends came to 8 bases. The length of the CDR3 is 12 residues. Germline V gene sequence: CDR1 SGHDN, CDR2 FVKESK. CDR3 coding DNA: TGTGCCAGCAGCCTGGGGGCTGGGGAGCTGTTTTTT. Amino acid sequence: CASSLGAGELFF. Looking up the rest from reference TRBV14 and TRBJ2-2 gives the full variable domain: EAGVTQFPSHSVIEKGQTVTLRCDPISGHDNLYWYRRVMGKEIKFLLHFVKESKQDESGMPNNRFLAERTGGTYSTLKVQPAELEDSGVYFCASSLGAGELFFGEGSRLTVL.

This clone was recorded only once. The chain is built from TRBV27 and TRBJ1-5; the match to TRBD1 covers 10 bases. Germline trimming cut 5 bases from V and 7 bases from J; bases unmatched to any gene: 11. CDR1 is MNHEY, CDR2 SMNVEV, per germline (reference sequence). The CDR3 contains 16 residues. This chain's CDR3 is CASSPRGDRGPQPQHF. The CDR3 DNA sequence: TGTGCCAGCAGTCCCCGTGGGGACAGGGGACCACAGCCCCAGCATTTT.

The J gene is TRBJ2-2, the V gene TRBV28; 8 nucleotides align to TRBD1. In germline, CDR1 is MDHEN, CDR2 SYDVKM. This CDR3 region has 14 residues. J was trimmed by 5 bases and V by 6 bases; bases with no gene match: 5. This chain's CDR3 is CASSPTGATGELFF. CDR3 DNA sequence: TGTGCCAGCAGCCCGACAGGGGCAACCGGGGAGCTGTTTTTT.

This chain joins TRBV5-4 and TRBJ1-3; D unresolved. In germline, CDR1 is SGHNT, CDR2 YYREEE (reference sequence). CDR3 size: 12 residues. Trimming removed 4 bases from V and 1 base from J, with 3 bases in between. The CDR3 is CASSLSGNTIYF. The CDR3 nucleotides read TGTGCCAGCAGCCTATCTGGAAACACCATATATTTT.

This rearrangement joins TRBV9 to TRBJ2-7; 7 bases are shared with TRBD1. CDR3 length: 13 amino acids. From germline, CDR1 is SGDLS and CDR2 YYNGEE. Trimming cost V 3 bases and J 3 bases; bases outside gene matches: 3. CDR3 loop: CASSAGQIYEQYF. Written as DNA, the CDR3 is TGTGCCAGCAGCGCGGGACAGATCTACGAGCAGTACTTC.

The chain uses TRBV19 and TRBJ2-2, with 8 nucleotides matching TRBD1. Germline loops: CDR1 LNHDA, CDR2 SQIVND (reference sequence). V shed 3 bases and J 4 bases; nucleotides not matched to a gene: 7. This CDR3 has 16 amino acids. CDR3 bases: TGTGCCAGTAGTATTGCCTCGACAGGGGCCACCGGGGAGCTGTTTTTT. Residues: CASSIASTGATGELFF. The full variable domain, in which reference TRBV19 and TRBJ2-2 provide the parts outside the CDR3, is DGGITQSPKYLFRKEGQNVTLSCEQNLNHDAMYWYRQDPGQGLRLIYYSQIVNDFQKGDIAEGYSVSREKKESFPLTVTSAQKNPTAFYLCASSIASTGATGELFFGEGSRLTVL.

This chain uses TRBV13 with TRBJ2-2, with a possible D match to TRBD1 (6 bases). This CDR3 has 17 amino acids. V lost 0 bases, J lost 4 bases, and 15 bases lay in between. Per germline, CDR1 PRHDT and CDR2 FYEKMQ (reference sequence). DNA for the CDR3: TGTGCCAGCAGCTTAGGCCTAGTGGGGGCTCTCACCGGGGAGCTGTTTTTT. This encodes CASSLGLVGALTGELFF.

The chain combines TRBV5-4 with TRBJ2-2; 9 nucleotides agree with TRBD1. V shed 4 bases and J 6 bases; nucleotides not matched to a gene: 4. This CDR3 has 14 residues. Germline lookup yields CDR1 SGHNT and CDR2 YYREEE (reference sequence). CDR3 coding DNA: TGTGCCAGCAGCAACGGGGACAGGGCCGGGGAGCTGTTTTTT. Protein sequence: CASSNGDRAGELFF. The full variable domain, in which reference TRBV5-4 and TRBJ2-2 provide the parts outside the CDR3, is ETGVTQSPTHLIKTRGQQVTLRCSSQSGHNTVSWYQQALGQGPQFIFQYYREEENGRGNFPPRFSGLQFPNYSSELNVNALELDDSALYLCASSNGDRAGELFFGEGSRLTVL.

The chain uses TRBV5-4 and TRBJ2-3; no firm D call. The germline V gene encodes CDR1 SGHNT and CDR2 YYREEE (reference sequence). Trimming cost V 0 bases and J 3 bases, with 11 bases left between them. The CDR3 consists of 15 residues. The CDR3 sequence: CASSLGLGMTDTQYF. CDR3 nucleotide sequence: TGTGCCAGCAGCTTGGGTCTGGGGATGACAGATACGCAGTATTTT.

The V and J genes are TRBV7-2 and TRBJ1-2, with no clear D. The CDR3 extends over 13 amino acids. Germline-derived CDR1 and CDR2 are SGHTA and FQGNSA. V was shortened by 2 bases and J by 3 bases, with 7 bases between the two germline ends. The CDR3 loop is CASSLFGDYGYTF. CDR3 in DNA: TGTGCCAGCAGCTTATTCGGTGACTATGGCTACACCTTC.

This chain uses TRBV16 with TRBJ1-1; TRBD1 aligns across 7 bases. CDR3 length: 16 residues. Germline assignment: CDR1 KGHSY and CDR2 FQNENV. The V segment lost 0 bases and the J segment 2 bases; nucleotides outside the gene matches: 6. The CDR3 DNA reads as TGTGCCAGCAGCCAATCGGGGACAGTTAGCAACACTGAAGCTTTCTTT. Translating it yields CASSQSGTVSNTEAFF.

The chain uses TRBV19 and TRBJ2-1, with a tentative D call TRBD2 (5 bases). The V end was cut by 6 bases, the J end by 7 bases, with 13 bases between. Germline assignment: CDR1 LNHDA and CDR2 SQIVND (reference sequence). The CDR3 consists of 13 residues. Written as DNA, the CDR3 is TGTGCCAGTAGCCCCTTTCCGGGGAATGAGCAGTTCTTC. Encoded protein: CASSPFPGNEQFF.

This sequence joins TRBV28 and TRBJ1-2, with TRBD1 matching over 9 bases. J was trimmed by 7 bases and V by 4 bases; bases with no gene match: 1. The CDR3 contains 12 residues. Germline-derived CDR1 and CDR2 are MDHEN and SYDVKM. This CDR3 is CASSWTGAGYTF. The CDR3 DNA follows: TGTGCCAGCAGTTGGACAGGGGCTGGCTACACCTTC.

The chain recombines TRBV7-3 with TRBJ2-1; TRBD2 is a possible D gene (5 bases). CDR1 is SGHTA and CDR2 is FQGTGA in the germline V gene. CDR3 length: 14 residues. Trimming removed 8 bases from V and 8 bases from J, with 19 bases in between. In nucleotides, the CDR3 is TGTGCCAGCCGTGAAGGGCCGAGGGTCTATGAGCAGTTCTTC. It specifies CASREGPRVYEQFF.

The chain combines TRBV10-3 with TRBJ2-3, with 7 bases aligning to TRBD2. V shed 2 bases and J 6 bases; nucleotides not matched to a gene: 5. This CDR3 has 14 amino acids. Germline values: CDR1 ENHRY, CDR2 SYGVKD. CDR3 residues: CAISEVGGTDTQYF. Written as DNA, the CDR3 is TGTGCCATCAGTGAGGTGGGGGGGACCGATACGCAGTATTTT.

The chain carries TRBV4-3 and TRBJ1-6, with 9 bases identical to TRBD1. V was pared by 4 bases and J by 11 bases, with 12 bases of the junction left unmatched. Germline CDR1 LGHNA, CDR2 YSLEER. The CDR3 is 16 residues long. Here the CDR3 DNA reads TGCGCCAGCAGCCCTCTCAGGGGACAGGGATTTGCACCCCTCCACTTT. Its translation: CASSPLRGQGFAPLHF.

The chain carries TRBV6-6 and TRBJ2-7; D remains ambiguous. Trimming left V 2 bases short and J 3 bases short, with 8 bases between. CDR1 and CDR2 from the germline V gene are MNHNY and SVGAGI (reference sequence). The CDR3 has 13 residues. The CDR3 bases are TGTGCCAGCAGTTACGCCAGGAACTACGAGCAGTACTTC. As protein: CASSYARNYEQYF.

Concerning this clone itself: The germline gene is not matched at one end of the junction; a read error may be the cause. V usage is TRBV19 and J usage is TRBJ1-5, with D perhaps matching TRBD1 (5 bases). The CDR3 contains 13 residues. Germline-derived CDR1 and CDR2 are LNHDA and SQIVND (reference sequence). The CDR3 is CASTMGGDTLQDF. The CDR3, as DNA: TGTGCCAGTACGATGGGGGGAGACACACTTCAGGATTTT.

V is TRBV5-6 and J is TRBJ2-1; 10 nucleotides line up with TRBD2. Trimming took 1 base from V and 4 from J; bases not matched to a gene: 2. Germline-derived CDR1 and CDR2 are SGHDT and YYEEEE. This CDR3 is built from 15 residues. The CDR3 bases are TGTGCCAGCAGCTTGAGACTAGCGGGTTACAATGAGCAGTTCTTC. Protein product: CASSLRLAGYNEQFF.

For the CDR3, the DNA is TGTGCCAGCAGCTCGACAGTCTACGAGCAGTACTTC. Translated, it gives CASSSTVYEQYF. This chain links TRBV13 with TRBJ2-7; D is perhaps TRBD1 (5 bases). This CDR3 has 12 residues. Trimming left V 4 bases short and J 3 bases short, with 7 bases between. CDR1 is PRHDT, CDR2 FYEKMQ, per germline (reference sequence).

This sequence joins TRBV15 and TRBJ2-1, with D possibly matching TRBD1 (6 bases). Trimming removed 0 bases at V and 7 bases at J, with 13 bases between. This CDR3 is 15 amino acids long. The germline gives CDR1 LNHNV, CDR2 YYDKDF (reference sequence). The CDR3 sequence: CATSRELGGGNEQFF. The CDR3 nucleotides read TGTGCCACCAGCAGAGAGCTAGGGGGTGGGAATGAGCAGTTCTTC.

The chain uses TRBV7-2 and TRBJ2-1, with D possibly being TRBD1 or TRBD2 (5 bases each). This CDR3 spans 13 amino acids. The V and J ends lost 2 bases and 4 bases respectively, with 6 bases between them. Per germline, CDR1 SGHTA and CDR2 FQGNSA. CDR3 loop: CASSLWGYNEQFF. CDR3 nucleotide sequence: TGTGCCAGCAGCTTATGGGGGTACAATGAGCAGTTCTTC.

The table lists this clone with a count of one. This chain links TRBV4-3 with TRBJ2-3; TRBD1 is a possible D gene (6 bases). Trimming removed 2 bases from V and 7 bases from J, with 16 bases in between. From germline, CDR1 is LGHNA and CDR2 YSLEER. The CDR3 length is 15 residues. The CDR3 sequence is CASSQSRGAGHTQYF. Here the CDR3 DNA reads TGCGCCAGCAGCCAATCCAGGGGCGCTGGCCATACGCAGTATTTT.

The chain uses TRBV28 and TRBJ1-4, with D hard to call. Trimming pared 3 bases from V and 7 bases from J, leaving 15 bases between. In germline, CDR1 is MDHEN, CDR2 SYDVKM. This CDR3 is built from 15 residues. The CDR3 sequence is CASSFSTSGSEKLFF. CDR3 nucleotide sequence: TGTGCCAGCAGTTTCTCGACATCTGGGAGTGAAAAACTGTTTTTT.

The chain carries TRBV9 and TRBJ1-2; D is unclear. V lost 0 bases and J 4 bases, leaving 13 bases between the germline ends. The germline CDR1 and CDR2 sequences are SGDLS and YYNGEE. CDR3 length: 15 residues. The CDR3 is CASSVDLAGAYGYTF. The CDR3 DNA reads as TGTGCCAGCAGCGTAGATCTCGCGGGTGCCTATGGCTACACCTTC. Looking up the rest from reference TRBV9 and TRBJ1-2 gives the full variable domain: DSGVTQTPKHLITATGQRVTLRCSPRSGDLSVYWYQQSLDQGLQFLIQYYNGEERAKGNILERFSAQQFPDLHSELNLSSLELGDSALYFCASSVDLAGAYGYTFGSGTRLTVV.